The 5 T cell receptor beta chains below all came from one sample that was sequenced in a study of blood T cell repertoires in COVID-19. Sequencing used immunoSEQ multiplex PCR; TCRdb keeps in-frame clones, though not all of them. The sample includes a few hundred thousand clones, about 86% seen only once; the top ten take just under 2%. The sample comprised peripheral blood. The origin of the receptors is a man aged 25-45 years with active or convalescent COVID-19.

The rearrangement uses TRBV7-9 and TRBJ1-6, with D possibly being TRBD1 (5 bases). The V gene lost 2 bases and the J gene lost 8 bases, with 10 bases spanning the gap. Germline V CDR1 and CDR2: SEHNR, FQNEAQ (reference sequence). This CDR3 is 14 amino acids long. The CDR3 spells CASSLFGGDSPLHF. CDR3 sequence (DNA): TGTGCCAGCAGCTTATTTGGGGGGGATTCACCCCTCCACTTT.

The DNA of the CDR3 is TGTGCCAGCAGCCCTCCGGACAGTGACTACGAGCAGTACTTC. This sequence encodes CASSPPDSDYEQYF. The V call is TRBV21-1, the J call TRBJ2-7; the D call in the table, TRBD1, was not verified against the DNA. TRBV21-1 is tagged as a pseudogene. CDR3 length: 14 amino acids.

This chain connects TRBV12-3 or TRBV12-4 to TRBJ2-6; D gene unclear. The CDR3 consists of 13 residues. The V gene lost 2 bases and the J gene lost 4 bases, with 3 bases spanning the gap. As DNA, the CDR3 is TGTGCCAGCAGTTTATTAGGGGCCAACGTCCTGACTTTC. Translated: CASSLLGANVLTF.

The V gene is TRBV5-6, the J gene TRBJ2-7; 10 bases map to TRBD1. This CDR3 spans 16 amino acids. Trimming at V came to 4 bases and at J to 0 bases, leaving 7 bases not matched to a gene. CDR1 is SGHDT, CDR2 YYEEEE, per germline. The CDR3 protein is CASSGTGAWSSYEQYF. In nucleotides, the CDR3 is TGTGCCAGCAGCGGGACAGGGGCCTGGAGCTCCTACGAGCAGTACTTC. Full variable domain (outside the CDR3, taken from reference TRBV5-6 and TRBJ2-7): DAGVTQSPTHLIKTRGQQVTLRCSPKSGHDTVSWYQQALGQGPQFIFQYYEEEERQRGNFPDRFSGHQFPNYSSELNVNALLLGDSALYLCASSGTGAWSSYEQYFGPGTRLTVT.

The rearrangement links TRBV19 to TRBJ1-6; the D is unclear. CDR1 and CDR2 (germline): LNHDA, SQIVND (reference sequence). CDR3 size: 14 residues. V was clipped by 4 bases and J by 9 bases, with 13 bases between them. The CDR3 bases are TGTGCCAGTAGTAGGGCGGGAGAAACTTCACCCCTCCACTTT. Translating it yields CASSRAGETSPLHF.